This T cell receptor (beta chain) stems from a study of blood T cell repertoires in COVID-19. Study summary: Samples of COVID-19 (acute and convalescent) were obtained from the United States, Italy and Spain.

Clones were read by immunoSEQ multiplex PCR, and TCRdb kept only the in-frame ones, dropping some. The sample yields fewer than 250,000 clones, about 80% seen once. Germline V CDR1 and CDR2: MNHEY, SVGAGI. This CDR3 has 15 amino acids. V shed 5 bases and J shed 0 bases, with 12 bases lying between them. The specimen sequenced was peripheral blood. This sequence joins TRBV6-5 and TRBJ2-3, with a weak D call TRBD1 (6 bases). The TCR originated in a man in his 60s with acute or convalescent COVID-19. CDR3 region: CASSTRTASTDTQYF. Written as DNA, the CDR3 is TGTGCCAGCAGTACCCGGACAGCTAGCACAGATACGCAGTATTTT.